Listed below are T cell receptor beta chains from one sample, sequenced in a study of PD-1 blockade in mismatch repair-deficient tumors. TCRdb keeps only in-frame clones here, not all; method: immunoSEQ multiplex PCR. The top ten hold roughly 6.3% of the sample, which has more than 85,000 clones, 70% to 85% seen once. The material sequenced was peripheral blood, taken about 36 weeks after starting pembrolizumab. These receptors were obtained from an adult with mismatch repair-deficient cancer. The conserved cysteine and the conserved F or W are not part of the CDR3 here. A row's size may be missing; if present it is once, few, many or a size class.

cdr3_aa v_call clone_size
ASSIDHRQGYEQY TRBV19 -
ASSPGQAFGYT TRBV6-6 few
ASNVGGTGVTEAF TRBV27 -
SVVGRSSYEQY TRBV29-1 -
ASSLDRGDGYT TRBV6-5 few
ASNPTFSGYGYT TRBV4-2 -
ASSIAPTDNTGELF TRBV5-1 -
ASSPSGRRMNTEAF TRBV7-2 -
ASSSGLAASYEQY TRBV7-9 -
ASSVRGADNEQF TRBV5-1 -
ASSSPGLAGLAEQY TRBV19 once
AWSSGGGFYEQY TRBV30 -
ASSFLIPGQGAEAF TRBV27 -
ASSLGGGSGGGYNEQF TRBV11-3 many
ASSSPTGFPPEQF TRBV11-2 -
ASSLARSTDTQY TRBV5-6 -
ASSVVDGSYEQY TRBV9 -
ASSLYRGPNEQY TRBV27 -
ASSPQGYPDVYEQY TRBV7-8 -
ASSGWTSGGETQY TRBV2 -
ASSKEGGLAEEGILF TRBV21-1 -
ASSGQGNTEAF TRBV2 -
AISGTSGAYNEQF TRBV10-3 once
ASSSFTRNTEAF TRBV2 few
AWSGSRNTEAF TRBV30 -
ASSEWGNGNTIY TRBV18 -
ASSLDLAGVRGANVLT TRBV5-1 -
ASSQGVAGYYGYT TRBV14 -
ASSEGQGVSYEQY TRBV6-1 -
ASSPRLAGGTRDEQF TRBV11-3 -
ASSWDPYEQY TRBV7-2 -
ASSPDRGLGGEQY TRBV7-3 many
ASSLALSYNEQF TRBV7-9 -
SATRDNEQF TRBV20-1 -
ASSLDRGRVDTQY TRBV7-2 -
ASSPGVRATEAF TRBV6-1 -
ASSYISLKGYTEAF TRBV6-7 -
ASSSGLHEQY TRBV27 few
ASSLGEAQPQH TRBV7-9 -
AREKEGDTQY TRBV2 -
ASSTGTGFSYEQY TRBV28 -
ASSFSSVAYEQY TRBV27 -
ASSLGLAGEVG TRBV4-2 -
ASSADRDSYEQY TRBV7-9 -
ASRDRSGSYNEQF TRBV7-2 -
ASSLGGTHIF TRBV11-3 -
ASSLGTVSYEQY TRBV5-1 -
ASSLGLAGLNEQF TRBV5-4 -
ASSQVRGTSWETQY TRBV14 -
ASSVAGDSITGELF TRBV9 -
ASSQVGLFTGELF TRBV4-1 -